This paragraph reports one T cell receptor beta chain. Measured with immunoSEQ multiplex PCR; TCRdb has only the in-frame clones, and not every one. The sample consists of some 100,000 clones, 80% to 95% of them appearing once. With V trimmed by 7 bases and J by 6 bases, 14 bases remained unmatched. CDR1 is SGHRS, CDR2 YFSETQ, per germline. The CDR3 consists of 16 residues. This sample is part of a study of siplizumab effects on memory and regulatory T cells. The material sequenced was non-Treg CD4+ T cells sorted from blood. The chain is built from TRBV5-1 and TRBJ2-2, with TRBD2 identical over 8 bases. This receptor was obtained from a human donor in good health. CDR3 residues: CASRGGTTLPPGELFF. As DNA, the CDR3 is TGCGCCAGCCGCGGGGGGACTACCCTGCCCCCCGGGGAGCTGTTTTTT.